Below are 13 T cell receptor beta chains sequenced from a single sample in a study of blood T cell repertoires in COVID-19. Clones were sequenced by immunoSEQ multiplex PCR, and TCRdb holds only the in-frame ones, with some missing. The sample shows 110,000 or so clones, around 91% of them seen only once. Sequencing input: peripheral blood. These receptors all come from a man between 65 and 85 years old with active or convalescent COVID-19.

CDR3 sequence: CAISESLTILGTDTQYF. CDR3 DNA sequence: TGTGCCATCAGTGAGTCTTTAACTATCCTTGGCACAGATACGCAGTATTTT. The chain employs TRBV10-3 and TRBJ2-3; D not resolved. Between the trimmed V and J ends, which lost 0 bases and 1 base, there was a span of 14 bases. Germline V CDR1 and CDR2: ENHRY, SYGVKD. The CDR3 is 17 amino acids.

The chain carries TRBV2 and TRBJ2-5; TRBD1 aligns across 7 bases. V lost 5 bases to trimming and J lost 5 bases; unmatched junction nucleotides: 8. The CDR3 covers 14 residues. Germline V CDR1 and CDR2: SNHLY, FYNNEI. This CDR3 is CASSTGTEWETQYF. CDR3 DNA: TGTGCCAGCAGTACGGGGACAGAGTGGGAGACCCAGTACTTC.

The CDR3 nucleotides are TGTGCCAGCAGTGAAGTTCTAGCGCGTACCTACGAGCAGTACTTC. Residues: CASSEVLARTYEQYF. This sequence joins TRBV6-1 and TRBJ2-7; D might be TRBD2 (6 bases). Germline loops: CDR1 MNHNS, CDR2 SASEGT. With 1 base removed from V and 2 bases from J, the gap between germline ends came to 12 bases. The CDR3 is made up of 15 amino acids.

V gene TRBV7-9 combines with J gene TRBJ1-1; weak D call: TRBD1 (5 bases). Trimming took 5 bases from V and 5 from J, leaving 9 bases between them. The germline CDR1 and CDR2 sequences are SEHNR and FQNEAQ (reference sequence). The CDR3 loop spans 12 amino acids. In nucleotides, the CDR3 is TGTGCCAGCAGCCCCCAGGGTACTGAAGCTTTCTTT. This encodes CASSPQGTEAFF.

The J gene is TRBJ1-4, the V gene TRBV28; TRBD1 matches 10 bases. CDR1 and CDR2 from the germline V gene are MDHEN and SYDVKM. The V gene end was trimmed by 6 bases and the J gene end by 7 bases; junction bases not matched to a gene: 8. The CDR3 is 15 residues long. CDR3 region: CASSHPGQGSEKLFF. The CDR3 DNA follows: TGTGCCAGCAGCCACCCGGGACAGGGGTCTGAAAAACTGTTTTTT.

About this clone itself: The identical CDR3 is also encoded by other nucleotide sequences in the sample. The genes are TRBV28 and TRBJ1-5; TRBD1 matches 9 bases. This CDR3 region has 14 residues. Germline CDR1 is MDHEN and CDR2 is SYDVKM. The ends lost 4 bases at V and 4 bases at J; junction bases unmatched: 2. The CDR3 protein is CASSSGQGNQPQHF. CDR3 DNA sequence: TGTGCCAGCAGTTCGGGACAGGGAAATCAGCCCCAGCATTTT.

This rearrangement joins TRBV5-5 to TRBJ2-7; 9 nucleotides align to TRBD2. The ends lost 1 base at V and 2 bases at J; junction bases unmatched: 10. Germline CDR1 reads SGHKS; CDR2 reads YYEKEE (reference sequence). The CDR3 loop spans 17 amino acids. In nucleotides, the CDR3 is TGTGCCAGCAGCTTGTATGTTGCGACTAGCGGCACCTACGAGCAGTACTTC. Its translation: CASSLYVATSGTYEQYF.

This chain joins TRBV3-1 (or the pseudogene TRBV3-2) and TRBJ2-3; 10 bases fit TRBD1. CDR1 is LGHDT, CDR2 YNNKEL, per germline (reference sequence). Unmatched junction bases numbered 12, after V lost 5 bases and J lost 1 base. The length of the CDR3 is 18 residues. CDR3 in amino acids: CASSLTFRGTGGTDTQYF. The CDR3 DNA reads TGTGCCAGCAGCTTGACCTTCCGTGGGACAGGGGGCACAGATACGCAGTATTTT.

CDR3 DNA: TGTGCCAGCAGCTGGGGGACAGGGGTGGGCACTGAAGCTTTCTTT. As protein: CASSWGTGVGTEAFF. J is TRBJ1-1 and V is TRBV5-6; TRBD1 aligns across 10 bases. The germline gives CDR1 SGHDT, CDR2 YYEEEE. The CDR3 is made up of 15 amino acids. J was trimmed by 4 bases and V by 3 bases; bases with no gene match: 6.

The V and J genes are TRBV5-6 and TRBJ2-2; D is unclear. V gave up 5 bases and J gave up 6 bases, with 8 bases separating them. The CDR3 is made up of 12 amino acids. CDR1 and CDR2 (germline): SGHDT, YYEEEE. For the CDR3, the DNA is TGTGCCAGCAGTTGGAGCCCCGGGGAGCTGTTTTTT. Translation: CASSWSPGELFF.

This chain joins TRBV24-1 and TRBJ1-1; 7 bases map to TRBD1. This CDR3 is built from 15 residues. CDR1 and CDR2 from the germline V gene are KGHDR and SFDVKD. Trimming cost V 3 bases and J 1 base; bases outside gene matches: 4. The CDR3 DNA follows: TGTGCCACCAGTGATCCGCGACAGGGGAACACTGAAGCTTTCTTT. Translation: CATSDPRQGNTEAFF.

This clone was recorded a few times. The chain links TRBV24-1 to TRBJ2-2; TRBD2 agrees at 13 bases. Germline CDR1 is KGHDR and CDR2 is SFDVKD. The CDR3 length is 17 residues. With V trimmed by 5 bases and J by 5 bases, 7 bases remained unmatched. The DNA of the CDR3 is TGTGCCACCAGTGGGGGACTAGCGGGGCTTGGAACCGGGGAGCTGTTTTTT. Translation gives CATSGGLAGLGTGELFF.

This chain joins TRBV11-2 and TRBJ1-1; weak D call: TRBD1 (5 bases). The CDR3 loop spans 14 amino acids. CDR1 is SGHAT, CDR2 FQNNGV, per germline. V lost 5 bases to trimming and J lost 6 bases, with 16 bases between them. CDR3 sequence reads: CASSPGGGTAEAFF. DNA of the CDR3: TGTGCCAGCAGCCCCGGAGGCGGGACCGCTGAAGCTTTCTTT.